This is a list of T cell receptor beta chains from one sample in a study of regulatory and conventional T cells in RAG deficiency. The protocol was immunoSEQ multiplex PCR, while the TCRdb copy is restricted to in-frame clones and leaves out a portion. Found here are around 6,000 clones, 85% to 95% of them singletons; the top ten hold 49%. Material: CD8+ T cells sorted from blood. The receptors come from a human donor with RAG deficiency presenting as severe combined immunodeficiency. CDR3s include the opening cysteine and the closing phenylalanine or tryptophan. The order of the fields is V gene, J gene, clone size, D gene, CDR3 protein, CDR3 DNA. The D gene is left open where the match is weak. Size tells how often a clone was seen (once, few, many) or the class of an expanded clone, and some rows leave it out.

TRBV4-3	TRBJ2-2	.	.	CASSQGLVGNTGELFF	TGCGCCAGCAGCCAAGGACTAGTCGGGAACACCGGGGAGCTGTTTTTT
TRBV29-1	TRBJ2-3	once	TRBD1	CSVEKDRGPDTQYF	TGCAGCGTTGAAAAGGACAGGGGTCCAGATACGCAGTATTTT
TRBV19	TRBJ2-2	.	TRBD1	CASSIGTGNTGELFF	TGTGCCAGTAGTATAGGGACAGGGAACACCGGGGAGCTGTTTTTT
TRBV7-9	TRBJ2-6	.	TRBD1	CASSPKTGTAGANVLTF	TGTGCCAGCAGCCCAAAAACCGGGACAGCTGGGGCCAACGTCCTGACTTTC
TRBV9	TRBJ2-7	once	.	CASSEGTSYEQYF	TGTGCCAGCAGCGAGGGGACGTCCTACGAGCAGTACTTC
TRBV9	TRBJ2-3	.	.	CASSPPISPDTQYF	TGTGCCAGCAGCCCCCCGATAAGTCCCGATACGCAGTATTTT
TRBV4-3	TRBJ1-2	.	.	CASSQDPGNTRLYGYTF	TGCGCCAGCAGCCAAGATCCAGGCAACACAAGACTCTATGGCTACACCTTC
TRBV2	TRBJ2-4	.	.	CASSVGRGSKNIQYF	TGTGCCAGCAGTGTAGGGCGAGGGTCCAAAAACATTCAGTACTTC
TRBV29-1	TRBJ1-2	.	.	CSVETGSNYGYTF	TGCAGCGTTGAAACAGGGTCCAACTATGGCTACACCTTC
TRBV7-9	TRBJ2-3	.	TRBD1	CASSFRTGSTDTQYF	TGTGCCAGCAGCTTTCGGACAGGGTCCACAGATACGCAGTATTTT
TRBV5-4	TRBJ2-7	.	.	CASSFPFGEQYF	TGTGCCAGCAGTTTCCCATTTGGCGAGCAGTACTTC
TRBV27	TRBJ1-1	.	.	CVSSPLEGMNTEAFF	TGTGTCAGCAGTCCCCTTGAGGGGATGAACACTGAAGCTTTCTTT
TRBV9	TRBJ2-1	.	TRBD1	CASSLPRSGTGRGEQFF	TGTGCCAGCAGCCTCCCGCGGTCCGGGACAGGGAGGGGTGAGCAGTTCTTC
TRBV27	TRBJ2-7	.	.	CASSLVGRPHEQYF	TGTGCCAGCAGTTTAGTGGGACGGCCCCACGAGCAGTACTTC
TRBV11-2	TRBJ2-1	.	.	CAGGAKAEQFF	TGTGCCGGGGGGGCAAAGGCTGAGCAGTTCTTC
TRBV15	TRBJ1-1	.	.	CATSRDREENTEAFF	TGTGCCACCAGCAGAGATCGGGAGGAGAACACTGAAGCTTTCTTT
TRBV5-1	TRBJ2-1	.	.	CASSLGNEQFF	TGCGCCAGCAGCTTGGGTAATGAGCAGTTCTTC
TRBV19	TRBJ1-1	.	.	CATGGAEAFF	TGTGCCACTGGGGGCGCTGAAGCTTTCTTT
TRBV27	TRBJ2-4	.	TRBD1	CASKGTEKNIQYF	TGTGCCAGCAAAGGGACAGAAAAAAACATTCAGTACTTC
TRBV9	TRBJ2-6	.	.	CASSTLGPSGANVLTF	TGTGCCAGCAGCACCCTCGGACCCTCTGGGGCCAACGTCCTGACTTTC
TRBV27	TRBJ2-5	.	.	CASTSGGFGKTQYF	TGTGCCAGCACCTCAGGGGGGTTTGGAAAGACCCAGTACTTC